The T cell receptor (beta chain) under discussion was sequenced for a study of radiation and T cells in renal cell carcinoma. Sequencing was performed with immunoSEQ multiplex PCR; in TCRdb, only in-frame clones are kept and a portion is missing. This table has 25,000 to 30,000 clones, 65% to 85% appearing once. Time point here: blood 2 weeks post-SBRT. The treatment denotes: 15 Gy SBRT to primary tumor, nephrectomy 4 weeks later. This CDR3 is 15 amino acids long. V dropped 5 bases and J dropped 1 base, with 13 bases sitting between them. CDR1 is KGHSH and CDR2 is LQKENI in the germline V gene. Sequenced material: blood, taken from a patient whose treatment included radiotherapy and nephrectomy. The gene calls are TRBV18 and TRBJ2-3, with D possibly matching TRBD1 (6 bases). This sequence originates from a man aged 55 to 70 with renal cell carcinoma. CDR3 in DNA: TGTGCCAGCTCAACATCACAGGGTCGCACAGATACGCAGTATTTT. It is translated as CASSTSQGRTDTQYF.